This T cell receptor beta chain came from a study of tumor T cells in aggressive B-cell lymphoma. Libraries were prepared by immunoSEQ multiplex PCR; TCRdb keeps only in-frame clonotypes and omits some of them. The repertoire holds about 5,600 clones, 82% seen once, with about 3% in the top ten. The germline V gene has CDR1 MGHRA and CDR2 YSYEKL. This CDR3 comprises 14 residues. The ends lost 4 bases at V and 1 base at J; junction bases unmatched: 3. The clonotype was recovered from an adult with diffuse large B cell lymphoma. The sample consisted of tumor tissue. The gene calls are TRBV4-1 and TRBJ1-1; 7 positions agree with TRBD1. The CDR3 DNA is TGCGCCAGCAGCCTCGGGACAGCGAACACTGAAGCTTTCTTT. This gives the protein CASSLGTANTEAFF.